This paragraph covers one T cell receptor (beta chain) sequence. This specimen comes from a study of blood T cell repertoires in COVID-19. Only in-frame clones appear in the TCRdb table, and some are missing; sequencing was by immunoSEQ multiplex PCR. The sample consists of around 140,000 clones, 87% of them appearing once. This CDR3 has 14 residues. Germline CDR1 and CDR2: MNHEY and SMNVEV (reference sequence). V lost 6 bases to trimming and J lost 4 bases, with 12 bases between them. This TCR derives from a man in his 60s who had recovered from COVID-19. The sequencing input was PBMCs or T cells enriched from blood (not recorded which). J is TRBJ2-2 and V is TRBV27, with TRBD1 as a possible D gene (6 bases). The CDR3 sequence: CASRLTGITGELFF. The DNA for the CDR3 is TGTGCCAGCAGACTTACAGGGATCACCGGGGAGCTGTTTTTT.